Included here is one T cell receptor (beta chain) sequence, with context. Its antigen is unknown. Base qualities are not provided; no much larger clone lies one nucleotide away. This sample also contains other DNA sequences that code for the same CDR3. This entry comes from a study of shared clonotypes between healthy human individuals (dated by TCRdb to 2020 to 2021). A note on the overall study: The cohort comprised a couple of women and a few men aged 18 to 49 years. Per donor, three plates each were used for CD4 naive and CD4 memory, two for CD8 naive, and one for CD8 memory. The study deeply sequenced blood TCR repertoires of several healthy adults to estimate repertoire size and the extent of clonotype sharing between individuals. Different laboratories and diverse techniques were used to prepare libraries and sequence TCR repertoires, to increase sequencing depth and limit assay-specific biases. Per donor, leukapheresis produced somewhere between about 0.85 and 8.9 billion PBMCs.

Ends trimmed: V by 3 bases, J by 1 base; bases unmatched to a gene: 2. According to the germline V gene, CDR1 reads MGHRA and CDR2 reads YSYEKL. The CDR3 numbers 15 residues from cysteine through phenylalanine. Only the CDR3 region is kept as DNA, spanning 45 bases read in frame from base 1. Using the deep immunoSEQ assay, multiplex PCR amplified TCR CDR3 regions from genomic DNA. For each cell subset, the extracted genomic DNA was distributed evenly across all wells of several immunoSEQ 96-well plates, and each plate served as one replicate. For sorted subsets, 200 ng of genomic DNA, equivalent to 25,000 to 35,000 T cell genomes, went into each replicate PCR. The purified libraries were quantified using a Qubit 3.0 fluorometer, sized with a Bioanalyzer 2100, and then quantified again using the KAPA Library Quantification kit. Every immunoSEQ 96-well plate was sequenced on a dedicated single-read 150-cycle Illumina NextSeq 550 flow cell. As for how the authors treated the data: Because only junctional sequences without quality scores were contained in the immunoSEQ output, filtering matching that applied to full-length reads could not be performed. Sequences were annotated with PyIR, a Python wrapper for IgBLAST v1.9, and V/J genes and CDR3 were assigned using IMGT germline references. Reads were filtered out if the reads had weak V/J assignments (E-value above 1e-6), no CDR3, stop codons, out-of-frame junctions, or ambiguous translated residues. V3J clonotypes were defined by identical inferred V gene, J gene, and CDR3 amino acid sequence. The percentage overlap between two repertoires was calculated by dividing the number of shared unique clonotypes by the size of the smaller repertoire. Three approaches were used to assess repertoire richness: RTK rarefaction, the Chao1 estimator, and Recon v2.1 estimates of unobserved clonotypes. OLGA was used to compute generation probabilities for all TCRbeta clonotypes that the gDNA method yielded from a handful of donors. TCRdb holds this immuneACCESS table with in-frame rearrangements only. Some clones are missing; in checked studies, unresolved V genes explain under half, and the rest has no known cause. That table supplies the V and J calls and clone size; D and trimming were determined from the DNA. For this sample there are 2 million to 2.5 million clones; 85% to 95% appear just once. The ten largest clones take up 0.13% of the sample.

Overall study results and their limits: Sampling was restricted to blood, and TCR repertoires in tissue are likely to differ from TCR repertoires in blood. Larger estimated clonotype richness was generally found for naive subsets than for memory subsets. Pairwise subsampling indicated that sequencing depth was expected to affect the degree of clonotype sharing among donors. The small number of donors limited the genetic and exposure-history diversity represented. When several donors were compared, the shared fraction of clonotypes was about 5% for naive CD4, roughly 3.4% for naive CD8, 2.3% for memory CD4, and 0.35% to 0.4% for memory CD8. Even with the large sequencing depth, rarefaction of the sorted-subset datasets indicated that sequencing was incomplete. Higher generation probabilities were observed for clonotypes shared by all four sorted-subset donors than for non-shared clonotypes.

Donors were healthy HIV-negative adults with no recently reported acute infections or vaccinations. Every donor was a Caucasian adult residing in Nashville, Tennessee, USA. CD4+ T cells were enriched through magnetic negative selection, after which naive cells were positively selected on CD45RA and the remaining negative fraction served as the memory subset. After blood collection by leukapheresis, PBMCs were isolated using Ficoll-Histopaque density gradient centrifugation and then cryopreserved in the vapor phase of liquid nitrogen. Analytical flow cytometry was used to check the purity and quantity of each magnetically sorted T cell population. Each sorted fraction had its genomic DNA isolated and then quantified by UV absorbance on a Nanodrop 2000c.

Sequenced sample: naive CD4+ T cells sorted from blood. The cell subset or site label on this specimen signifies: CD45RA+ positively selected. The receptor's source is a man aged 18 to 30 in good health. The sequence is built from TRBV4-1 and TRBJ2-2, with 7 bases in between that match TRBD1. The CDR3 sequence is CASSQGQLNTGELFF. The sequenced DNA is TGCGCCAGCAGCCAGGGACAGTTGAACACCGGGGAGCTGTTTTTT.